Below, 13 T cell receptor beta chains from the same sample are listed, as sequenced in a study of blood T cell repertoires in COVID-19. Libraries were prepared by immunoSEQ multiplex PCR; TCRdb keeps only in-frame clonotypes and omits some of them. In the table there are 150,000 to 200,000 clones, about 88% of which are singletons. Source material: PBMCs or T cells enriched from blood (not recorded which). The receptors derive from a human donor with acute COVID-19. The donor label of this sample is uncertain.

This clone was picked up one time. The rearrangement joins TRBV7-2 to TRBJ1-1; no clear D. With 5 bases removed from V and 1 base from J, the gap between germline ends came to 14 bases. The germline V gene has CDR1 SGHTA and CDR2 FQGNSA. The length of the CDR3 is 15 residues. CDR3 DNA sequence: TGTGCCAGCAGCCCGGGATATAAAAGGAACACTGAAGCTTTCTTT. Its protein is CASSPGYKRNTEAFF.

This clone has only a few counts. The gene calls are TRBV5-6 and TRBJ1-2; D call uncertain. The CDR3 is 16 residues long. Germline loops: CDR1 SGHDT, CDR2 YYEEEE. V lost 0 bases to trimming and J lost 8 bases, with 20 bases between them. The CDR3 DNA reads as TGTGCCAGCAGCTTGGGGAGTTTTCCTATGTTTCGGGGCTACACCTTC. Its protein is CASSLGSFPMFRGYTF.

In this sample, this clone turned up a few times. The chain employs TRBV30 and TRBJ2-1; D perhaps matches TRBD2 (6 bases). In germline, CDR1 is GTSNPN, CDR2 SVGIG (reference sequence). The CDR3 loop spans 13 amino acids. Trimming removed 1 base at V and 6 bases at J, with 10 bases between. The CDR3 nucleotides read TGTGCCTGGAGTGCCGCACTAGCCAATGAGCAGTTCTTC. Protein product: CAWSAALANEQFF.

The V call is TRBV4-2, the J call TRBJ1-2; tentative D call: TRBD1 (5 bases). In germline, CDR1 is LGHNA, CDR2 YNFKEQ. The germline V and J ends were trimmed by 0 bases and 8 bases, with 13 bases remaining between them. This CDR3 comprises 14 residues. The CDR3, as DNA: TGTGCCAGCAGCCAAGAGTCCCAGGGAACCGGCTACACCTTC. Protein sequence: CASSQESQGTGYTF.

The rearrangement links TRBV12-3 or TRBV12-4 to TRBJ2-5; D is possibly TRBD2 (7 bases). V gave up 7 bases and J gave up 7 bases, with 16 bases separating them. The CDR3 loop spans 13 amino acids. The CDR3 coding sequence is TGTGCCAGCACTAAGGGGGGGCAGGGGACCCAGTACTTC. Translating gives CASTKGGQGTQYF.

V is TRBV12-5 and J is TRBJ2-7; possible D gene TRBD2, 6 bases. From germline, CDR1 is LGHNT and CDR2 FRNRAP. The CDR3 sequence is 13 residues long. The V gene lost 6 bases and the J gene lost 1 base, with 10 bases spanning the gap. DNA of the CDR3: TGTGCTAGTGGATCCGGGACTTCCTACGAGCAGTACTTC. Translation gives CASGSGTSYEQYF.

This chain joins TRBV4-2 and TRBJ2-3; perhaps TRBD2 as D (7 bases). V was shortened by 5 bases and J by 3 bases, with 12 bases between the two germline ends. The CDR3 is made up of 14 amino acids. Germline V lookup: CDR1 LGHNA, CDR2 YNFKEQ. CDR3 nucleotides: TGTGCCAGCAGCTCGGGGGGCCGGACAGATACGCAGTATTTT. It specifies CASSSGGRTDTQYF.

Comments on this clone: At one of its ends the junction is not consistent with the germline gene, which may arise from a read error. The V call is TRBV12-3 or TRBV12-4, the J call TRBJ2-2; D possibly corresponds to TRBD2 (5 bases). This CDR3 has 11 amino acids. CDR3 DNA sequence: TGTGCCAGCAGAGTCGCCGGGGATCTGTTTTTT. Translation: CASRVAGDLFF.

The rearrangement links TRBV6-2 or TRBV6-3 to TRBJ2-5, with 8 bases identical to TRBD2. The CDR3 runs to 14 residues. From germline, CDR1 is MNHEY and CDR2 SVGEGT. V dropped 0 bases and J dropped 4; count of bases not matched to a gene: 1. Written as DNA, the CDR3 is TGTGCCAGCAGTTACTCCGGGGGGGGAGAGACCCAGTACTTC. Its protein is CASSYSGGGETQYF.

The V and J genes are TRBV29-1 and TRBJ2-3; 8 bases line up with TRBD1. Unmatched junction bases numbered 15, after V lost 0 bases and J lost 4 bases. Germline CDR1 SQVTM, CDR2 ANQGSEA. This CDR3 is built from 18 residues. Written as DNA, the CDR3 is TGCAGCGTTGAAGATTACGGTGACGGGACAGGCGCCGCAGATACGCAGTATTTT. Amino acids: CSVEDYGDGTGAADTQYF.

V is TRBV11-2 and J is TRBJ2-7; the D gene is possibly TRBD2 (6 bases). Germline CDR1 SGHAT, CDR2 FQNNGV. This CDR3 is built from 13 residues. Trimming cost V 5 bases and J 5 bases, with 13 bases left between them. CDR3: CASSAGLSNEQYF. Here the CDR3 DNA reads TGTGCCAGCAGCGCGGGACTTTCGAACGAGCAGTACTTC.

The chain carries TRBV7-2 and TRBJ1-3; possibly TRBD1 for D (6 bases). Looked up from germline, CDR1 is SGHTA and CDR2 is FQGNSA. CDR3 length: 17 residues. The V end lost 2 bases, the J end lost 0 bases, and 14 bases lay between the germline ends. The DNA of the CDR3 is TGTGCCAGCAGCTTAACCGTCGGACAGAGCTCTGGAAACACCATATATTTT. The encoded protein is CASSLTVGQSSGNTIYF.

This CDR3 reads CASSFIGGRTNEKLFF. CDR3 nucleotide sequence: TGTGCCAGCAGCTTTATCGGAGGGCGAACTAATGAAAAACTGTTTTTT. V gene TRBV11-2 combines with J gene TRBJ1-4; no firm D call. CDR1 is SGHAT and CDR2 is FQNNGV in the germline V gene. Trimming removed 3 bases from V and 1 base from J, with 12 bases in between. The CDR3 consists of 16 residues.